These 2 T cell receptor beta chains originate from one sample sequenced in a study of neoadjuvant anti-PD-1 for oral cavity cancer. The protocol was immunoSEQ multiplex PCR, while the TCRdb copy is restricted to in-frame clones and leaves out a portion. The sample contains 17,000 or so clones, 50% to 70% of which appear only once. Sequenced here: PBMCs, sampled before nivolumab (anti-PD-1) treatment. Receptor source: a person aged 40-85 years with oral cavity squamous cell carcinoma.

This chain links TRBV30 with TRBJ2-3; possibly TRBD1 or TRBD2 for D (6 bases each). The germline gives CDR1 GTSNPN, CDR2 SVGIG (reference sequence). Trimming pared 7 bases from V and 4 bases from J, leaving 18 bases between. The CDR3 length is 14 residues. CDR3 nucleotide sequence: TGTGCCTCCCAAGGGGGGAGAGAGGCAGATACGCAGTATTTT. Amino acids: CASQGGREADTQYF.

This clone turned up a few times. V gene TRBV19 combines with J gene TRBJ2-6, with D uncertain. V dropped 8 bases and J dropped 0 bases, with 5 bases sitting between them. Germline lookup yields CDR1 LNHDA and CDR2 SQIVND (reference sequence). The CDR3 consists of 13 residues. Written as DNA, the CDR3 is TGTGCCAGTGAGACCTCTGGGGCCAACGTCCTGACTTTC. Translating gives CASETSGANVLTF.